This TCR beta chain was obtained from a study of T cell responses to AZD1222 COVID-19 vaccine. This CDR3 has 16 amino acids. The germline CDR1 and CDR2 sequences are MDHEN and SYDVKM. V trimming: 6 bases; J trimming: 8 bases; junction bases outside the gene matches: 14. Clones were sequenced by immunoSEQ multiplex PCR, and TCRdb holds only the in-frame ones, with some missing. The sample contains over 110,000 clones, about nine tenths of which appear only once. The chain has TRBV28 and TRBJ2-2, with 8 bases that match TRBD1. The sequence came from an adult who received the AZD1222 COVID-19 vaccine. Source: peripheral blood, taken 28 days after the second AZD1222 dose. The CDR3 region has the DNA TGTGCCAGCAGCTCCTCCAGGGGGCTCTGGTCTGGGGAGCTGTTTTTT. Encoded protein: CASSSSRGLWSGELFF.